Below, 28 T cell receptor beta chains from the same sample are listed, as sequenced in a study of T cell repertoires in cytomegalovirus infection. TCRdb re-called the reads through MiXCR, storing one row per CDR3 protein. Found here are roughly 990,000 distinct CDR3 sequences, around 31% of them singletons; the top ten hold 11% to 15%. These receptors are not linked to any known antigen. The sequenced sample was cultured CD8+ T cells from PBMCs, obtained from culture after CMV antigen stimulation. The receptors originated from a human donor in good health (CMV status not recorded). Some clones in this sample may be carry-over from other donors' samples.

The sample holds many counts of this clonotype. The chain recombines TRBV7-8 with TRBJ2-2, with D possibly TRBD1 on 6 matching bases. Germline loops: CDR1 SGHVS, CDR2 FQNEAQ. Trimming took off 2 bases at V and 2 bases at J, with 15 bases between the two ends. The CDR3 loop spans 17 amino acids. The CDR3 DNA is TGTGCCAGCAGCTTAAGAACTACAGGGAAAAACACCGGGGAGCTGTTTTTT. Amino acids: CASSLRTTGKNTGELFF.

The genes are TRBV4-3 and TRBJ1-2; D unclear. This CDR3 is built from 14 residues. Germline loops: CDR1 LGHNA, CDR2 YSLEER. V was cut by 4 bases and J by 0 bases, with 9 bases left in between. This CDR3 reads CASSPGRSNYGYTF. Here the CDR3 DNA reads TGCGCCAGCAGCCCCGGACGGTCTAACTATGGCTACACCTTC.

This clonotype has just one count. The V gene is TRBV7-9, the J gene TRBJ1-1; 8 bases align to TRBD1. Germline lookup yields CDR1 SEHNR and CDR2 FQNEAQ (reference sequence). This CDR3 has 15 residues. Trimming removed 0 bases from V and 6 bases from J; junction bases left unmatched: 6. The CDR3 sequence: CASSLAQGAASEAFF. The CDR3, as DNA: TGTGCCAGCAGCTTAGCCCAGGGGGCGGCATCTGAAGCTTTCTTT.

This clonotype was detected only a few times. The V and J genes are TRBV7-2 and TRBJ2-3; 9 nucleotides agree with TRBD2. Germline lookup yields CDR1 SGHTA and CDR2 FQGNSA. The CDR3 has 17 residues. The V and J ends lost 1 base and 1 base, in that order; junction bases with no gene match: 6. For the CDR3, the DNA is TGTGCCAGCAGCTTAGGAGCTAGCGGGAAAGGCACAGATACGCAGTATTTT. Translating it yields CASSLGASGKGTDTQYF. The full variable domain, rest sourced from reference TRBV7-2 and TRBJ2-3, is GAGVSQSPSNKVTEKGKDVELRCDPISGHTALYWYRQSLGQGLEFLIYFQGNSAPDKSGLPSDRFSAERTGGSVSTLTIQRTQQEDSAVYLCASSLGASGKGTDTQYFGPGTRLTVL.

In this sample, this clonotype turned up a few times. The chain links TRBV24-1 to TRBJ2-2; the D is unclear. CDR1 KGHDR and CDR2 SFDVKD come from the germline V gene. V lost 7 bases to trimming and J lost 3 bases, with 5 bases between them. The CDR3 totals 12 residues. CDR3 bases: TGTGCCACCAGGGCGGACACCGGGGAGCTGTTTTTT. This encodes CATRADTGELFF.

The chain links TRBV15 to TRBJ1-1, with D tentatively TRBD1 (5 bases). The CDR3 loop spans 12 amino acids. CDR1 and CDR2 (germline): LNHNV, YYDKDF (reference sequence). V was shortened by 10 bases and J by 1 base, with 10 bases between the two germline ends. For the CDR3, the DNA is TGTGCCATCGGTAGGGGGAACACTGAAGCTTTCTTT. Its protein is CAIGRGNTEAFF.

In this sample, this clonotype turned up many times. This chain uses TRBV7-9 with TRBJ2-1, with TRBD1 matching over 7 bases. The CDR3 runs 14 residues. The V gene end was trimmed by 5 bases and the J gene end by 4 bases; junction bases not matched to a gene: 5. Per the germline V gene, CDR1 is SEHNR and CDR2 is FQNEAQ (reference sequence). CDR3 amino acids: CASSPRTGYNEQFF. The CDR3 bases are TGTGCCAGCAGCCCCAGGACAGGATACAATGAGCAGTTCTTC.

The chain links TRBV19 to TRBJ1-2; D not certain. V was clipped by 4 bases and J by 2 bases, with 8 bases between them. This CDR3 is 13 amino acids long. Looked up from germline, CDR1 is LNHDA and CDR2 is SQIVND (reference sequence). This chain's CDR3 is CASSRTENYGYTF. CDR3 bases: TGTGCCAGTAGTAGAACAGAGAACTATGGCTACACCTTC.

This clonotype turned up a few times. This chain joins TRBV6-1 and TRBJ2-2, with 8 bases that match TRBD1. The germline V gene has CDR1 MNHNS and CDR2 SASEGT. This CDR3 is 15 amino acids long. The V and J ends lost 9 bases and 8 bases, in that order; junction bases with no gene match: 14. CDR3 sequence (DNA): TGTGCCAGTCCCCCCGGACAGGGTTGGACTGGGGAGCTGTTTTTT. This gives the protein CASPPGQGWTGELFF.

In DNA form, the CDR3 reads TGTGCCAGCAGTTTTTCGGGGGGGAGTGATGAGCAGTTCTTC. Its translation: CASSFSGGSDEQFF. This rearrangement joins TRBV28 to TRBJ2-1; 8 bases align to TRBD2. After removal of 3 bases from V and 8 bases from J, the junction contained 6 bases not matched to a gene. Germline CDR1 MDHEN, CDR2 SYDVKM. The CDR3 has 14 amino acids.

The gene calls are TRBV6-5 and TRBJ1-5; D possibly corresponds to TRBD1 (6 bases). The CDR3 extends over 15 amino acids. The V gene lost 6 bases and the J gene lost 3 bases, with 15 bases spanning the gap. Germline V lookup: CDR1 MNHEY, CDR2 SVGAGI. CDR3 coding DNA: TGTGCCAGCAGCCTCACCAGACAGGACAATCAGCCCCAGCATTTT. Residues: CASSLTRQDNQPQHF.

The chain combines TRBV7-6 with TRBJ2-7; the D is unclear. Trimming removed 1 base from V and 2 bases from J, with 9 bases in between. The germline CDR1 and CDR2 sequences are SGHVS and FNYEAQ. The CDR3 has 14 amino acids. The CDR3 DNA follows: TGTGCCAGCAGCTTAGGGGCGACTCCCTACGAGCAGTACTTC. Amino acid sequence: CASSLGATPYEQYF.

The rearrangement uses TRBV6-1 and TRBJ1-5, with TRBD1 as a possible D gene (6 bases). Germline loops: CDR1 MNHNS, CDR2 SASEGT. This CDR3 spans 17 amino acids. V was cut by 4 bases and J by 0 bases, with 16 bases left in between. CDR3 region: CASSVTDSLFSNQPQHF. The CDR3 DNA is TGTGCCAGCAGTGTAACGGACAGTTTATTTAGCAATCAGCCCCAGCATTTT.

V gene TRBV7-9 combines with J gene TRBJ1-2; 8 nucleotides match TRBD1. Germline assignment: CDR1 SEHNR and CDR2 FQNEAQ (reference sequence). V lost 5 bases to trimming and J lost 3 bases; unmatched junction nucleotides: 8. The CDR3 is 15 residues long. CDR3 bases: TGTGCCAGCAGCCCGGACAGGGACAGGTACTATGGCTACACCTTC. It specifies CASSPDRDRYYGYTF.

The CDR3 DNA sequence: TGTGCCAGCAACCCAGGACTAGCGGGGGTGGATACGCAGTATTTT. This encodes CASNPGLAGVDTQYF. The J gene is TRBJ2-3, the V gene TRBV27; 13 positions match TRBD2. CDR1 is MNHEY, CDR2 SMNVEV, per germline (reference sequence). The V and J ends lost 7 bases and 6 bases, in that order; junction bases with no gene match: 7. The CDR3 loop spans 15 amino acids.

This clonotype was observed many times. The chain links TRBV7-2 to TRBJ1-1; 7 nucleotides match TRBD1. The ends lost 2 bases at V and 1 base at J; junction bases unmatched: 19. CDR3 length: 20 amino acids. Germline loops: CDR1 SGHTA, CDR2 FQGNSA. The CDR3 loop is CASSLHWTGELEARNTEAFF. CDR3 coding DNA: TGTGCCAGCAGCTTACACTGGACAGGTGAACTAGAAGCCAGGAACACTGAAGCTTTCTTT.

DNA of the CDR3: TGCAGTGCCCGGGACAGGCGAGCCACCAGGGAGTATTTT. Amino acids: CSARDRRATREYF. This chain connects TRBV20-1 to TRBJ2-3, with 8 bases that match TRBD1. This CDR3 has 13 residues. Germline V lookup: CDR1 DFQATT, CDR2 SNEGSKA (reference sequence). Trimming removed 6 bases from V and 13 bases from J; junction bases left unmatched: 15.

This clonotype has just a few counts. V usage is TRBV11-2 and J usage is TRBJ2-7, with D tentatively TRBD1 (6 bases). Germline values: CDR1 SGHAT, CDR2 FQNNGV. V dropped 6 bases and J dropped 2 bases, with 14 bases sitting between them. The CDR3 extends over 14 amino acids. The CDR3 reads CASSYTGRAYEQYV. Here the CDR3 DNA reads TGTGCCAGCAGTTATACAGGGCGGGCCTACGAGCAGTACGTC.

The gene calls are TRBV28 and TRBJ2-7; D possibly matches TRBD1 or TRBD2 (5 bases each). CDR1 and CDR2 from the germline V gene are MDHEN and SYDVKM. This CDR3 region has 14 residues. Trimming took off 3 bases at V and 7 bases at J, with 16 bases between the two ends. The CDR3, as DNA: TGTGCCAGCAGTTTGGGGGTAGTCGTGGGGGAGCAGTACGTC. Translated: CASSLGVVVGEQYV.

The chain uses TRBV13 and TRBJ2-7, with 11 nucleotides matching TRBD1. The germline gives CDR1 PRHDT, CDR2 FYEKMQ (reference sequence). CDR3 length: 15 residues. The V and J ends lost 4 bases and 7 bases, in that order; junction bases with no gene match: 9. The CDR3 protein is CASSSGTGGPKEQYV. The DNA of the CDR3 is TGTGCCAGCAGCTCCGGGACAGGGGGACCTAAAGAGCAGTACGTC.

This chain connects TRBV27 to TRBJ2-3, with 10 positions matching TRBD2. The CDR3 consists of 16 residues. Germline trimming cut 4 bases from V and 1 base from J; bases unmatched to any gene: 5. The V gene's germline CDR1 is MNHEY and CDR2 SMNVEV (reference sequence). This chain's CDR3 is CASSSGLALGTDTQYF. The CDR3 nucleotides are TGTGCCAGCAGTTCGGGACTAGCGCTCGGCACAGATACGCAGTATTTT.

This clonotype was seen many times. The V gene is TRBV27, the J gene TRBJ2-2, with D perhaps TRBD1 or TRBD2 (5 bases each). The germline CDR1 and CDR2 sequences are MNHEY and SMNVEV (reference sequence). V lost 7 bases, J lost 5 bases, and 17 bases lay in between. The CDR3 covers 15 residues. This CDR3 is CASTSRDDSTGELFF. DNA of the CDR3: TGTGCCAGCACTAGCAGGGACGACTCGACCGGGGAGCTGTTTTTT.

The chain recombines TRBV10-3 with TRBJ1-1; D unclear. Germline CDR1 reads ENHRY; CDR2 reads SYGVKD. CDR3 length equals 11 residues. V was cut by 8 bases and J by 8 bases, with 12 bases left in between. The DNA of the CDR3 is TGTGCCATCGTGGCCAAGACGGAAGCTTTCTTT. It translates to CAIVAKTEAFF.

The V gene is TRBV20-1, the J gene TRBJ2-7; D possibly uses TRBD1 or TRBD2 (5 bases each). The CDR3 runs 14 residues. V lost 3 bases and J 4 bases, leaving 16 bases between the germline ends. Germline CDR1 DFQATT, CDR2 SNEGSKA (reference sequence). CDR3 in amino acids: CSASQRGTRYEQYV. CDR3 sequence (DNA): TGCAGTGCTAGCCAGAGGGGCACGAGATACGAGCAGTACGTC.

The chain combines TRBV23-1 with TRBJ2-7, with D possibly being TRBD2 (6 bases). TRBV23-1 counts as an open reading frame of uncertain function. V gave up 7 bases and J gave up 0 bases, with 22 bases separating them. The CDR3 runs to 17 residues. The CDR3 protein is CASIAGLRPPPSYEQYV. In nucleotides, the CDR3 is TGCGCCAGCATCGCGGGACTTCGCCCCCCCCCCTCCTACGAGCAGTACGTC.

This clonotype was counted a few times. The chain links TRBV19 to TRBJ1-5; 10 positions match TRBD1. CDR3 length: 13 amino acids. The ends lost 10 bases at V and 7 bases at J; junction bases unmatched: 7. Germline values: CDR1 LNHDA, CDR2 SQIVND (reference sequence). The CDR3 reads CATLDRGMQPQHF. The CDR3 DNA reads TGTGCCACTTTGGACAGGGGGATGCAGCCCCAGCATTTT.

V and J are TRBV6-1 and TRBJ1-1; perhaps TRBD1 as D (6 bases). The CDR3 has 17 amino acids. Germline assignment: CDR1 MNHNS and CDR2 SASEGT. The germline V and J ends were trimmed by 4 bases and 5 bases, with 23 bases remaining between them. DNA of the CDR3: TGTGCCAGCAGTGGGGGGGGCGCAGGGAGGATGGGAACTGAAGCTTTCTTT. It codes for CASSGGGAGRMGTEAFF.

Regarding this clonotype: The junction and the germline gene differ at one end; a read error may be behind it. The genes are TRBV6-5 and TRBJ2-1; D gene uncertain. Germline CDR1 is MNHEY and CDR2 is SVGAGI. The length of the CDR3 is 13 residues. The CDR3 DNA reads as TGTGCCAGCGGTTATGGGGTCTACAATGAGCAGTTCTTC. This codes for CASGYGVYNEQFF.